A single sample is the source of the 29 T cell receptor beta chains below, sequenced in a study of blood T cell repertoires in COVID-19 (TCRdb year 2020). The method was the immunoSEQ multiplex PCR assay. TCRdb's version of the immuneACCESS table is confined to in-frame rearrangements and falls short of the full clone set. An unresolved V gene accounts for under half of the shortfall where checked; the remainder is of unknown origin. The sample table lists approximately 150,000 clones, 80% to 90% of them with a count of one. In total, the top ten clones hold approximately 2.5% of the sample. Sequencing input: peripheral blood. Every receptor here comes from a human donor with acute or convalescent COVID-19. The donor label of this sample is uncertain.

The chain carries TRBV9 and TRBJ2-1, with a possible D match to TRBD2 (6 bases). Looked up from germline, CDR1 is SGDLS and CDR2 is YYNGEE. Between the trimmed V and J ends, which lost 0 bases and 7 bases, there was a span of 14 bases. The CDR3 is made up of 15 amino acids. The CDR3 sequence is CASSVALRDLNEQFF. In DNA form, the CDR3 reads TGTGCCAGCAGCGTAGCTCTGCGGGATCTTAATGAGCAGTTCTTC.

The chain recombines TRBV12-3 or TRBV12-4 with TRBJ2-4, with TRBD1 matching over 10 bases. The CDR3 loop spans 13 amino acids. The junction had 4 bases not matched to a gene; V was cut back by 6 bases and J by 8 bases. The DNA for the CDR3 is TGTGCCAGCAGGGGGACAGGGGCGGACATTCAGTACTTC. Translation: CASRGTGADIQYF.

The J gene is TRBJ1-3, the V gene TRBV7-2; possible D gene TRBD1, 6 bases. Germline V gene sequence: CDR1 SGHTA, CDR2 FQGNSA. The ends were cut back, 4 bases at V and 4 bases at J, with 8 bases in the middle. This CDR3 has 13 amino acids. CDR3 coding DNA: TGTGCCAGCAGCTCAGGGGCCGGAAACACCATATATTTT. It encodes CASSSGAGNTIYF.

This sequence joins TRBV19 and TRBJ1-5; TRBD1 might be the D (5 bases). This CDR3 is built from 15 residues. Germline V gene lookup returns CDR1 LNHDA and CDR2 SQIVND (reference sequence). The V end was cut by 7 bases, the J end by 5 bases, with 18 bases between. CDR3 in DNA: TGTGCCAGTACCGGCAGTGGGGCCCAGCATCAGCCCCAGCATTTT. Translation: CASTGSGAQHQPQHF.

This chain joins TRBV12-3 or TRBV12-4 and TRBJ1-1, with D unresolved. The V end was cut by 3 bases, the J end by 1 base, with 6 bases between. The CDR3 runs to 13 residues. The CDR3 sequence: CASSFSRNTEAFF. The CDR3 DNA is TGTGCCAGCAGTTTCTCCCGGAACACTGAAGCTTTCTTT.

This clone was detected only a few times. The J gene is TRBJ1-5, the V gene TRBV10-3, with 9 bases fitting TRBD1. This CDR3 has 14 amino acids. The germline V gene encodes CDR1 ENHRY and CDR2 SYGVKD. With 8 bases clipped from V and 6 bases from J, the junction kept 8 bases outside the gene matches. The DNA of the CDR3 is TGTGCCATCCGAGGGACAGGGAGTAGTCAGCCCCAGCATTTT. Its protein is CAIRGTGSSQPQHF.

This clone was seen only once. The V and J genes are TRBV10-3 and TRBJ2-5; 9 bases align to TRBD1. V lost 10 bases and J lost 3; bases outside the gene matches: 6. This CDR3 is 13 amino acids long. Looked up from germline, CDR1 is ENHRY and CDR2 is SYGVKD. The CDR3 DNA reads as TGTGCCACTGGGGACAGGGATAAAGAGACCCAGTACTTC. Amino acids: CATGDRDKETQYF.

The J gene is TRBJ2-2, the V gene TRBV5-6, with no clear D. This CDR3 contains 11 residues. The V and J ends lost 3 bases and 8 bases respectively, with 5 bases between them. The V gene's germline CDR1 is SGHDT and CDR2 YYEEEE. CDR3 residues: CASSSPGELFF. CDR3 coding DNA: TGTGCCAGCAGCTCCCCGGGGGAGCTGTTTTTT.

The chain joins TRBV6-5 to TRBJ2-5, with 7 positions matching TRBD1. The trim removed 7 bases at V and 5 bases at J, leaving 7 bases unmatched. CDR3 length: 13 amino acids. Germline V lookup: CDR1 MNHEY, CDR2 SVGAGI. CDR3 DNA: TGTGCCAGCATTAAACAGGGGATGGAGACCCAGTACTTC. Amino acid sequence: CASIKQGMETQYF.

The rearrangement uses TRBV5-1 and TRBJ1-2; 8 bases agree with TRBD1. J lost 6 bases, V lost 4 bases, and 5 bases had no gene match. CDR1 is SGHRS and CDR2 is YFSETQ in the germline V gene. The CDR3 consists of 13 residues. CDR3 sequence reads: CASSLLDRDGYTF. CDR3 DNA sequence: TGCGCCAGCAGCCTCCTGGACAGGGATGGCTACACCTTC.

This clone came up a few times. Distinct nucleotide sequences in the sample also encode this CDR3. The chain recombines TRBV28 with TRBJ1-2; TRBD1 agrees at 7 bases. This CDR3 contains 14 residues. V gave up 6 bases and J gave up 4 bases; unmatched junction bases: 8. Germline V gene lookup returns CDR1 MDHEN and CDR2 SYDVKM. CDR3 sequence reads: CASSLGQRIYGYTF. CDR3 in DNA: TGTGCCAGCAGCTTGGGACAGCGAATCTATGGCTACACCTTC.

The rearrangement links TRBV28 to TRBJ1-1; 8 nucleotides match TRBD1. This CDR3 spans 11 amino acids. CDR1 and CDR2 (germline): MDHEN, SYDVKM. With 7 bases clipped from V and 11 bases from J, the junction kept 6 bases outside the gene matches. The CDR3 here is CASNGQGRAFF. The DNA of the CDR3 is TGTGCCAGCAATGGACAGGGAAGGGCTTTCTTT.

This chain links TRBV7-2 with TRBJ2-1; the match to TRBD1 covers 9 bases. Germline CDR1 reads SGHTA; CDR2 reads FQGNSA. J was trimmed by 6 bases and V by 4 bases; bases with no gene match: 7. The length of the CDR3 is 15 residues. The DNA for the CDR3 is TGTGCCAGCAGCTGGTCACAGGGGGCCCCCAATGAGCAGTTCTTC. Encoded protein: CASSWSQGAPNEQFF.

The V and J genes are TRBV9 and TRBJ2-1; tentatively, D is TRBD1 (6 bases). Germline V gives CDR1 SGDLS, CDR2 YYNGEE. Trimming pared 4 bases from V and 7 bases from J, leaving 9 bases between. The CDR3 has 12 amino acids. As DNA, the CDR3 is TGTGCCAGCAGCTTTACAGGGAATGAGCAGTTCTTC. As protein: CASSFTGNEQFF.

The V and J genes are TRBV24-1 and TRBJ2-7; 12 bases are shared with TRBD1. This CDR3 is built from 17 residues. After removal of 0 bases from V and 5 bases from J, the junction contained 7 bases not matched to a gene. Germline values: CDR1 KGHDR, CDR2 SFDVKD. CDR3 in amino acids: CATSDLDFRDRGHEQYF. CDR3 DNA: TGTGCCACCAGTGATTTGGATTTCCGGGACAGGGGGCACGAGCAGTACTTC.

The chain links TRBV6-2 or TRBV6-3 to TRBJ1-3, with 7 bases identical to TRBD1. CDR1 and CDR2 (germline): MNHEY, SVGEGT. CDR3 length: 15 amino acids. V was clipped by 5 bases and J by 2 bases; unmatched bases: 6. DNA of the CDR3: TGTGCCAGCAGTAGAGGACAGGTGCCTGGAAACACCATATATTTT. The encoded protein is CASSRGQVPGNTIYF.

The rearrangement joins TRBV19 to TRBJ2-4; D is unclear. This CDR3 region has 13 residues. Trimming removed 8 bases from V and 1 base from J, with 9 bases in between. Germline V gene data show CDR1 as LNHDA and CDR2 as SQIVND (reference sequence). The CDR3 DNA reads as TGTGCCAGTGTCGGGTGGGCCAAAAACATTCAGTACTTC. Translated: CASVGWAKNIQYF.

The rearrangement links TRBV24-1 to TRBJ2-5, with a weak D call TRBD1 (5 bases). The germline V gene encodes CDR1 KGHDR and CDR2 SFDVKD. This CDR3 contains 13 residues. With 5 bases removed from V and 5 bases from J, the gap between germline ends came to 11 bases. The CDR3 coding sequence is TGTGCCACCAGTGCCAGGGATGGCGAGACCCAGTACTTC. The encoded protein is CATSARDGETQYF.

This clone was recorded once. Other DNA sequences in this specimen translate into the identical CDR3. The chain uses TRBV7-2 and TRBJ2-1, with 10 nucleotides matching TRBD1. Germline CDR1 SGHTA, CDR2 FQGNSA. The CDR3 is 14 residues long. After removal of 5 bases from V and 8 bases from J, the junction contained 6 bases not matched to a gene. The CDR3 DNA is TGTGCCAGCAGCGAGGACAGGGGGATCTATGAGCAGTTCTTC. This codes for CASSEDRGIYEQFF.

This chain joins TRBV18 and TRBJ2-2; possible D gene TRBD1, 5 bases. In germline, CDR1 is KGHSH, CDR2 LQKENI. There are 18 residues in the CDR3. V was trimmed by 1 base and J by 0 bases, leaving 15 bases between them. For the CDR3, the DNA is TGTGCCAGCTCACCACGGGGCCAGGGTAACGCGAACACCGGGGAGCTGTTTTTT. Encoded protein: CASSPRGQGNANTGELFF.

This clone showed up just once. The chain employs TRBV9 and TRBJ2-3, with 8 bases fitting TRBD2. Germline V lookup: CDR1 SGDLS, CDR2 YYNGEE. The length of the CDR3 is 16 residues. The trim removed 0 bases at V and 3 bases at J, leaving 6 bases unmatched. The CDR3 coding sequence is TGTGCCAGCAGCGTAGGAGACGGGGGGGCAACAGATACGCAGTATTTT. Translating gives CASSVGDGGATDTQYF.

This clone appeared once. The gene calls are TRBV7-3 and TRBJ1-5; 7 nucleotides line up with TRBD1. The germline V gene has CDR1 SGHTA and CDR2 FQGTGA. Losses at the gene ends were 5 bases for V and 5 bases for J; bases not matched to a gene: 3. This CDR3 has 13 amino acids. CDR3 sequence: CASSPQGDQPQHF. The CDR3 DNA reads TGTGCCAGCAGCCCCCAGGGGGATCAGCCCCAGCATTTT.

This clone was seen a single time. The rearrangement uses TRBV7-2 and TRBJ1-6; D remains unclear. The V end lost 2 bases, the J end lost 8 bases, and 13 bases lay between the germline ends. This CDR3 has 15 residues. Per the germline V gene, CDR1 is SGHTA and CDR2 is FQGNSA. The chain's CDR3 is CASSLSPPLDSPLHF. As DNA, the CDR3 is TGTGCCAGCAGCTTATCCCCCCCGCTAGATTCACCCCTCCACTTT.

The V gene is TRBV29-1, the J gene TRBJ2-1; 11 bases match TRBD2. CDR3 size: 14 residues. After removal of 6 bases from V and 4 bases from J, the junction contained 5 bases not matched to a gene. CDR1 and CDR2 (germline): SQVTM, ANQGSEA. CDR3 sequence: CSVVRLAGYNEQFF. The DNA for the CDR3 is TGCAGCGTGGTAAGACTAGCGGGGTACAATGAGCAGTTCTTC.

The chain carries TRBV7-9 and TRBJ1-5; D may be TRBD1 (5 bases). The ends were cut back, 1 base at V and 2 bases at J, with 9 bases in the middle. The CDR3 covers 15 residues. Germline loops: CDR1 SEHNR, CDR2 FQNEAQ (reference sequence). The CDR3 spells CASSLGGGGNQPQHF. The CDR3, as DNA: TGTGCCAGCAGCTTAGGGGGGGGAGGCAATCAGCCCCAGCATTTT.

V and J are TRBV10-3 and TRBJ1-1; D possibly corresponds to TRBD1 (6 bases). This CDR3 has 14 residues. The ends were cut back, 0 bases at V and 6 bases at J, with 11 bases in the middle. Germline assignment: CDR1 ENHRY and CDR2 SYGVKD. In DNA form, the CDR3 reads TGTGCCATCAGTGAGTCGAAAGGACAGCCTGAAGCTTTCTTT. It encodes CAISESKGQPEAFF.

The chain links TRBV6-2 or TRBV6-3 to TRBJ1-6; 7 bases agree with TRBD1. The V gene end was trimmed by 0 bases and the J gene end by 10 bases; junction bases not matched to a gene: 9. The CDR3 contains 16 residues. Germline CDR1 reads MNHEY; CDR2 reads SVGEGT. In DNA, the CDR3 is TGTGCCAGCAGTTACTCGGCCGACAGGGTAGCATCACCCCTCCACTTT. Amino acid sequence: CASSYSADRVASPLHF.

The V gene is TRBV10-3, the J gene TRBJ2-2; 8 nucleotides line up with TRBD2. CDR1 and CDR2 (germline): ENHRY, SYGVKD. J was trimmed by 2 bases and V by 7 bases; bases with no gene match: 3. The CDR3 runs 14 residues. The CDR3 here is CAINREGNTGELFF. The CDR3 region has the DNA TGTGCCATCAACCGGGAGGGAAACACCGGGGAGCTGTTTTTT.

The chain links TRBV20-1 to TRBJ1-5; D is unclear. The CDR3 sequence is 14 residues long. From germline, CDR1 is DFQATT and CDR2 SNEGSKA (reference sequence). V dropped 6 bases and J dropped 4 bases, with 16 bases sitting between them. Here the CDR3 DNA reads TGCAGTGCAAGTTCAAGACTGGAGAATCAGCCCCAGCATTTT. The encoded protein is CSASSRLENQPQHF.